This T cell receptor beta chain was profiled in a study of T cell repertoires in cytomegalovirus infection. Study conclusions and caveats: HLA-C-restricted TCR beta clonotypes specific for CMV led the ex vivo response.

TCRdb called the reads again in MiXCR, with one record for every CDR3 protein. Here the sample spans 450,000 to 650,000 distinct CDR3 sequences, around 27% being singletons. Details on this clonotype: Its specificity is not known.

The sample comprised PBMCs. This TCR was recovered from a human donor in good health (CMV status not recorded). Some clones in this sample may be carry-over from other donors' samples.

CDR3 residues: CASSQQGVRSSEAFF. The CDR3 DNA follows: TGTGCCAGCAGCCAACAGGGCGTTCGATCGTCTGAAGCTTTCTTT. The gene calls are TRBV7-8 and TRBJ1-1; a possible D gene is TRBD1 (6 bases). This CDR3 has 15 amino acids. With 5 bases removed from V and 6 bases from J, the gap between germline ends came to 19 bases. Germline CDR1 and CDR2: SGHVS and FQNEAQ. Supplemented by reference TRBV7-8 and TRBJ1-1, the full variable domain reads GAGVSQSPRYKVAKRGQDVALRCDPISGHVSLFWYQQALGQGPEFLTYFQNEAQLDKSGLPSDRFFAERPEGSVSTLKIQRTQQEDSAVYLCASSQQGVRSSEAFFGQGTRLTVV.